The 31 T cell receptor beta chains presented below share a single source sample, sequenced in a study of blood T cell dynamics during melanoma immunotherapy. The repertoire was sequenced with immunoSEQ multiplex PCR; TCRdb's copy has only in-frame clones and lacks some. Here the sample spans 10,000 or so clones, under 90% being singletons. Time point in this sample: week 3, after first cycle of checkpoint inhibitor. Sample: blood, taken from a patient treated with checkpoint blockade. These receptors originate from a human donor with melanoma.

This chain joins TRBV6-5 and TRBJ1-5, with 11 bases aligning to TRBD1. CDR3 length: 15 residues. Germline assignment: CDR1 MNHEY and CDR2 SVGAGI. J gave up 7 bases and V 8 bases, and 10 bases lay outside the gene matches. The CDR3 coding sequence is TGTGCCAGCGGACGGGACAGGGGGACTCGGCAGCCCCAGCATTTT. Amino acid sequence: CASGRDRGTRQPQHF.

The CDR3 sequence: CASSPRDLNTEAFF. CDR3 nucleotides: TGTGCCAGCAGCCCGCGGGACCTGAACACTGAAGCTTTCTTT. The chain joins TRBV7-2 to TRBJ1-1; D possibly corresponds to TRBD1 (5 bases). The CDR3 has 14 residues. CDR1 and CDR2 (germline): SGHTA, FQGNSA. Trimming took off 5 bases at V and 0 bases at J, with 10 bases between the two ends.

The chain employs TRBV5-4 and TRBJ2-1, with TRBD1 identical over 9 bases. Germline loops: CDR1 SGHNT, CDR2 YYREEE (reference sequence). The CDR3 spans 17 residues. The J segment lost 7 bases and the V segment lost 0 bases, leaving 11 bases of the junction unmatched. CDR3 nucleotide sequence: TGTGCCAGCAGCTTGGGGACAGGGGTAGGGCCTTGGAATGAGCAGTTCTTC. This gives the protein CASSLGTGVGPWNEQFF.

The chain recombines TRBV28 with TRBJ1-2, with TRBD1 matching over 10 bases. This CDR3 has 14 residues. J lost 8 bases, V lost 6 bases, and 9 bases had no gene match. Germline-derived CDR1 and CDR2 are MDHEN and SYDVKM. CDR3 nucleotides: TGTGCCAGCAGGACCGTTGGGACAGGGGTAGGCTACACCTTC. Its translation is CASRTVGTGVGYTF.

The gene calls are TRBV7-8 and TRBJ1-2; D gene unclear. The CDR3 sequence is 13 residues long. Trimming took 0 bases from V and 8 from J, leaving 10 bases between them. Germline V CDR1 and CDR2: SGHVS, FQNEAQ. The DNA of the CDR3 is TGTGCCAGCAGCTTAGCCTCCAGAAGCGGCTACACCTTC. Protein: CASSLASRSGYTF.

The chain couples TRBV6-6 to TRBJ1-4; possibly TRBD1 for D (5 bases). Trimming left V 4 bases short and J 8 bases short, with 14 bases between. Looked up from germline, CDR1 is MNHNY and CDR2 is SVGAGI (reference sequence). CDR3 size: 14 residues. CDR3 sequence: CASSFGTAAEKLFF. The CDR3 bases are TGTGCCAGCAGTTTCGGGACGGCCGCCGAAAAACTGTTTTTT.

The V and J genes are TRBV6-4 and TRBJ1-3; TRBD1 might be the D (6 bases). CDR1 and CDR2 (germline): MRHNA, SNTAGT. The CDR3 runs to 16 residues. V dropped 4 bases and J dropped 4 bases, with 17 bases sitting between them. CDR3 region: CASSASGGARGNTIYF. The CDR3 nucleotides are TGTGCCAGCAGTGCTTCGGGGGGGGCGCGAGGAAACACCATATATTTT.

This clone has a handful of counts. CDR3 sequence reads: CASSLDLAGETGELFF. In nucleotides, the CDR3 is TGTGCCAGCAGCTTAGACCTAGCGGGGGAGACCGGGGAGCTGTTTTTT. The genes are TRBV11-1 and TRBJ2-2; 10 bases fit TRBD2. The V gene end was trimmed by 1 base and the J gene end by 5 bases; junction bases not matched to a gene: 4. This CDR3 spans 16 amino acids. Germline CDR1 reads SGHAT; CDR2 reads FQDESV (reference sequence).

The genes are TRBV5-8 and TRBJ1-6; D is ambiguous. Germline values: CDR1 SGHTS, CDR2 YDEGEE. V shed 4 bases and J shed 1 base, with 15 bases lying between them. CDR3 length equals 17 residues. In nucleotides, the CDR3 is TGTGCCAGCAGCCCCCCGGTTGCCCTATCCTATAATTCACCCCTCCACTTT. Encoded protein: CASSPPVALSYNSPLHF. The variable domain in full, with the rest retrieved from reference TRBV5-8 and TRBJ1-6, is EAGVTQSPTHLIKTRGQQATLRCSPISGHTSVYWYQQALGLGLQFLLWYDEGEERNRGNFPPRFSGRQFPNYSSELNVNALELEDSALYLCASSPPVALSYNSPLHFGNGTRLTVT.

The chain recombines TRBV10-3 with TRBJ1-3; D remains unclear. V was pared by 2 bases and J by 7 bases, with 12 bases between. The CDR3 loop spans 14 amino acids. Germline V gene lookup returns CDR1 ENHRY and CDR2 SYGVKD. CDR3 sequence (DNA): TGTGCCATCAGTGAGGGGTCGACCGCCAACACCATATATTTT. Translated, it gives CAISEGSTANTIYF.

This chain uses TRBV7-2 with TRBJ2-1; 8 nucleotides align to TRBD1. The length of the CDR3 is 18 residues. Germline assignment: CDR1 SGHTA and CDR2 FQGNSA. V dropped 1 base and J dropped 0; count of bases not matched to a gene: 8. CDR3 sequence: CASSLVYGTGGSYNEQFF. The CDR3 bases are TGTGCCAGCAGCTTAGTATACGGGACAGGAGGCTCCTACAATGAGCAGTTCTTC.

The CDR3 region has the DNA TGCGCCAGCAGCCCGTGGGTGGGGCCTGGTGACACTGAAGCTTTCTTT. It translates to CASSPWVGPGDTEAFF. The chain employs TRBV5-1 and TRBJ1-1, with D possibly TRBD1 on 5 matching bases. Germline V gives CDR1 SGHRS, CDR2 YFSETQ. The V end lost 4 bases, the J end lost 3 bases, and 19 bases lay between the germline ends. CDR3 length: 16 residues.

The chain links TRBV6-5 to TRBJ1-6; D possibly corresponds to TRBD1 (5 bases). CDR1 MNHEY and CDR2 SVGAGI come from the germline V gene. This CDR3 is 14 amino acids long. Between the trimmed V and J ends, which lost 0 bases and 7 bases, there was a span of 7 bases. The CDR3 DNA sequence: TGTGCCAGCAGTTACTCGGGGACCAATTCACCCCTCCACTTT. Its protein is CASSYSGTNSPLHF.

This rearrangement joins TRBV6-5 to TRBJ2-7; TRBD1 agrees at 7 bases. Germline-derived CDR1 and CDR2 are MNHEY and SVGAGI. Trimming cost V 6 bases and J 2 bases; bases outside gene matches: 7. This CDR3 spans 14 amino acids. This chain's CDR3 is CASSPRTGTYEQYV. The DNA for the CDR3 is TGTGCCAGCAGCCCTCGGACAGGAACCTACGAGCAGTACGTC.

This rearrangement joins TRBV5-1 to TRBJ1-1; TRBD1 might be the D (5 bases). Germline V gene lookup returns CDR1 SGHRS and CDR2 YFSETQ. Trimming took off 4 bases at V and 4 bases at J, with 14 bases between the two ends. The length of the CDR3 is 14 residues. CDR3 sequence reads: CASSQGLVGTEAFF. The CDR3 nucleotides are TGCGCCAGCAGCCAGGGACTGGTGGGCACTGAAGCTTTCTTT.

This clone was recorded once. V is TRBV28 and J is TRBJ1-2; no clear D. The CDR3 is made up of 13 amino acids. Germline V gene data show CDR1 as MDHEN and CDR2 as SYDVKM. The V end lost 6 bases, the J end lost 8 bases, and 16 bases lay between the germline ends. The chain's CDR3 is CASSQTFMEGYTF. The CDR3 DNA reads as TGTGCCAGCAGCCAGACATTTATGGAGGGCTACACCTTC.

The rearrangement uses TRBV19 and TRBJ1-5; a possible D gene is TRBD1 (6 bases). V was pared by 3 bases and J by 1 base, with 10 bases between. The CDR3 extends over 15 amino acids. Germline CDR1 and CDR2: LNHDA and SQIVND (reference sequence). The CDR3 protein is CASSMFTGSNQPQHF. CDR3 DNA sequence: TGTGCCAGTAGTATGTTCACAGGGAGCAATCAGCCCCAGCATTTT.

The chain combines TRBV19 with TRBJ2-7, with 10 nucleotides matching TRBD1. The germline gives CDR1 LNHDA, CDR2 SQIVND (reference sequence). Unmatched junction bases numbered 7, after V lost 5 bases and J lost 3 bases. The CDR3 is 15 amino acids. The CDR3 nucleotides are TGTGCCAGTAGTTTAAGGACAGGGGGAAACTACGAGCAGTACTTC. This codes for CASSLRTGGNYEQYF.

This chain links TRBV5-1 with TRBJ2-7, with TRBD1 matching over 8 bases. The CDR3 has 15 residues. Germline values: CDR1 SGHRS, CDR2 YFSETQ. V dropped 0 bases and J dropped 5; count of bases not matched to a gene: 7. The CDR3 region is CASSLDGTGTNEQYF. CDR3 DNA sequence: TGCGCCAGCAGCTTGGACGGGACAGGTACCAACGAGCAGTACTTC.

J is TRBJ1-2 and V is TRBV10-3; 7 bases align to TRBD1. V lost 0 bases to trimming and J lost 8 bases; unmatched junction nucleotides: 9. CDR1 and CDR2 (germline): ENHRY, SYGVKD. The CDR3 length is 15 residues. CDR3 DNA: TGTGCCATCAGTGAGTCTACAGGGGCTCTCGAAGGCTACACCTTC. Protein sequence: CAISESTGALEGYTF.

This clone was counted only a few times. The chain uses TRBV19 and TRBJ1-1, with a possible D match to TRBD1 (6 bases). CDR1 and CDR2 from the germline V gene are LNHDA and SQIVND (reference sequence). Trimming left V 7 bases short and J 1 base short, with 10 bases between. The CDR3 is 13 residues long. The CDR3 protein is CASNGGANTEAFF. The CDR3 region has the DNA TGTGCCAGTAACGGGGGGGCGAACACTGAAGCTTTCTTT.

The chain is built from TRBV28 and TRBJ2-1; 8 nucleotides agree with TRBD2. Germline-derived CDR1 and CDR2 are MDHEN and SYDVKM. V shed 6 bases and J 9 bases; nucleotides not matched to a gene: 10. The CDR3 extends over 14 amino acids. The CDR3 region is CASRSAGEVAEQFF. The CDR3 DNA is TGTGCCAGCAGGTCAGCGGGAGAAGTGGCTGAGCAGTTCTTC. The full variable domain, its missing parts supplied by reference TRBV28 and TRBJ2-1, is DVKVTQSSRYLVKRTGEKVFLECVQDMDHENMFWYRQDPGLGLRLIYFSYDVKMKEKGDIPEGYSVSREKKERFSLILESASTNQTSMYLCASRSAGEVAEQFFGPGTRLTVL.

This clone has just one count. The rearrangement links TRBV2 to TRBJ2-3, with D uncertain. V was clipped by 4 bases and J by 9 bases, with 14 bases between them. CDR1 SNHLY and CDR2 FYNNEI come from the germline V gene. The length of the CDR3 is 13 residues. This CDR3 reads CASSAPFIYTQYF. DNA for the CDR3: TGTGCCAGCAGTGCTCCGTTCATATACACGCAGTATTTT.

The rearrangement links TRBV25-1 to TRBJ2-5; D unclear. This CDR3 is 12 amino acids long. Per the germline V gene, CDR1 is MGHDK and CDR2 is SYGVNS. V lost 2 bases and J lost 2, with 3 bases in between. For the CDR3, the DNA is TGTGCCAGCAGTGAACAACAAGAGACCCAGTACTTC. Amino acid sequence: CASSEQQETQYF. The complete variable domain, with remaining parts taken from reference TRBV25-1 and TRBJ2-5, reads EADIYQTPRYLVIGTGKKITLECSQTMGHDKMYWYQQDPGMELHLIHYSYGVNSTEKGDLSSESTVSRIRTEHFPLTLESARPSHTSQYLCASSEQQETQYFGPGTRLLVL.

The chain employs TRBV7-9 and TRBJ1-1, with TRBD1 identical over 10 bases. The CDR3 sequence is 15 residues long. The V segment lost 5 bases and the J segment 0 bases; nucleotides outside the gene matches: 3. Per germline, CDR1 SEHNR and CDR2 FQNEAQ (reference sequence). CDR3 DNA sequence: TGTGCCAGCAGCGCGGACAGGGGGTTGAACACTGAAGCTTTCTTT. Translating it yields CASSADRGLNTEAFF.

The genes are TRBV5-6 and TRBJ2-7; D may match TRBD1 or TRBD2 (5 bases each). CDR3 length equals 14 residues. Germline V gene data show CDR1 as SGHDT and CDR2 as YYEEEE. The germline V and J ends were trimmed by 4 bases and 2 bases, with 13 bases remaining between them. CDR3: CASSPGTDPYEQYV. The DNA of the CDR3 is TGTGCCAGCAGCCCCGGGACGGATCCCTACGAGCAGTACGTC.

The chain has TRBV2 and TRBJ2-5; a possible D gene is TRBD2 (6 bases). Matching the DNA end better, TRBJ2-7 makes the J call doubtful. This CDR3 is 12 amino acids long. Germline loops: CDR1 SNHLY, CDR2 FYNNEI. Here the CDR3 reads CASSGLAYEQYF. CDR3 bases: TGTGCCAGCAGTGGACTAGCCTACGAGCAGTACTTC.

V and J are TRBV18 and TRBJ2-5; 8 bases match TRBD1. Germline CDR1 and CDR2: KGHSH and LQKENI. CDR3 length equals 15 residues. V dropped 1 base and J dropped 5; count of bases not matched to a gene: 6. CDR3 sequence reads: CASSPRQGAEETQYF. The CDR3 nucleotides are TGTGCCAGCTCACCACGCCAGGGGGCAGAGGAGACCCAGTACTTC. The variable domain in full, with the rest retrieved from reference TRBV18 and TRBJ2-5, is NAGVMQNPRHLVRRRGQEARLRCSPMKGHSHVYWYRQLPEEGLKFMVYLQKENIIDESGMPKERFSAEFPKEGPSILRIQQVVRGDSAAYFCASSPRQGAEETQYFGPGTRLLVL.

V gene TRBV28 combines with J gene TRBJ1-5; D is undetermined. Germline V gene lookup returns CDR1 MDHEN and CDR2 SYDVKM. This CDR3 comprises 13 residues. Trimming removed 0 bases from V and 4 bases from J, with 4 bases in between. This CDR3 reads CASSLWGNQPQHF. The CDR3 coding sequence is TGTGCCAGCAGTTTATGGGGGAATCAGCCCCAGCATTTT. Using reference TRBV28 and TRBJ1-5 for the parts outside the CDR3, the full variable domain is DVKVTQSSRYLVKRTGEKVFLECVQDMDHENMFWYRQDPGLGLRLIYFSYDVKMKEKGDIPEGYSVSREKKERFSLILESASTNQTSMYLCASSLWGNQPQHFGDGTRLSIL.

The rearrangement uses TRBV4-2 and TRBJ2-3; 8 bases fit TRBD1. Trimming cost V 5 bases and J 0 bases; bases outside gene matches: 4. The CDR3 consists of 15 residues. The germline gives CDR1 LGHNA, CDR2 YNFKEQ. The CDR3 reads CASSLDRASTDTQYF. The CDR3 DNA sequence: TGTGCCAGCAGCTTGGACAGGGCTAGCACAGATACGCAGTATTTT.

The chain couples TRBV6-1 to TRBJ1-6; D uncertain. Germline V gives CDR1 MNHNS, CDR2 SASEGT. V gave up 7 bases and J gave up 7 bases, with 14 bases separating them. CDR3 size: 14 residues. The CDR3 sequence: CASTYLQTNSPLHF. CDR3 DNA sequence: TGTGCCAGCACCTACCTCCAGACAAATTCACCCCTCCACTTT.